Following are 25 T cell receptor beta chains from one sample sequenced in a study of T cell repertoires in cytomegalovirus infection. For these receptors, no antigen is known. Each CDR3 protein is one row after TCRdb ran MiXCR on the reads. Counted here are about 920,000 distinct CDR3 sequences, less than 35% occurring once; the ten biggest clones make up around 15%. The source material was cultured CD8+ T cells from PBMCs, sampled from culture after CMV antigen stimulation. The source of these receptors is a human donor in good health (CMV status not recorded). Some clones in this sample may be carry-over from other donors' samples.

The rearrangement joins TRBV7-6 to TRBJ2-3, with D unclear. Trimming took off 2 bases at V and 10 bases at J, with 13 bases between the two ends. Germline CDR1 SGHVS, CDR2 FNYEAQ. The CDR3 has 13 residues. The CDR3 loop reads CASSLPYHQAQYF. CDR3 DNA sequence: TGTGCCAGCAGCTTACCCTATCACCAGGCGCAGTATTTT. The full variable domain, rest sourced from reference TRBV7-6 and TRBJ2-3, is GAGVSQSPRYKVTKRGQDVALRCDPISGHVSLYWYRQALGQGPEFLTYFNYEAQQDKSGLPNDRFSAERPEGSISTLTIQRTEQRDSAMYRCASSLPYHQAQYFGPGTRLTVL.

This clonotype was picked up a small number of times. CDR3 DNA sequence: TGTGCCAGCAGCGAGACAGGGCCTGGAAACACCATATATTTT. Translated, it gives CASSETGPGNTIYF. The rearrangement joins TRBV5-4 to TRBJ1-3, with TRBD1 matching over 7 bases. The trim removed 4 bases at V and 2 bases at J, leaving 3 bases unmatched. CDR1 SGHNT and CDR2 YYREEE come from the germline V gene (reference sequence). This CDR3 spans 14 amino acids.

The J gene is TRBJ1-2, the V gene TRBV25-1, with D maybe TRBD1 (5 bases). The germline V gene has CDR1 MGHDK and CDR2 SYGVNS. The CDR3 covers 14 residues. The V gene lost 1 base and the J gene lost 4 bases, with 10 bases spanning the gap. Written as DNA, the CDR3 is TGTGCCAGCAGTGAATGGGGCAGCACCTATGGCTACACCTTC. It codes for CASSEWGSTYGYTF.

This chain connects TRBV7-6 to TRBJ2-5; 9 bases align to TRBD1. The V gene's germline CDR1 is SGHVS and CDR2 FNYEAQ. This CDR3 has 16 amino acids. Trimming cost V 3 bases and J 1 base; bases outside gene matches: 6. CDR3: CASSLPGTGLQETQYF. CDR3 in DNA: TGTGCCAGCAGCTTGCCTGGGACAGGGCTCCAAGAGACCCAGTACTTC.

This clonotype has more than one count but fewer than ten. The chain links TRBV25-1 to TRBJ2-2; D gene uncertain. Germline CDR1 and CDR2: MGHDK and SYGVNS. This CDR3 has 14 residues. V was pared by 1 base and J by 1 base, with 4 bases between. As DNA, the CDR3 is TGTGCCAGCAGTGAATGGGTGAACACCGGGGAGCTGTTTTTT. It is translated as CASSEWVNTGELFF.

V and J are TRBV27 and TRBJ2-1; D may match TRBD1 or TRBD2 (5 bases each). V was cut by 8 bases and J by 10 bases, with 27 bases left in between. Per the germline V gene, CDR1 is MNHEY and CDR2 is SMNVEV (reference sequence). The CDR3 totals 16 residues. The CDR3 loop reads CASGGLPQGIQWEQFF. CDR3 nucleotides: TGTGCCAGCGGTGGACTGCCGCAGGGAATACAATGGGAGCAGTTCTTC.

This clonotype appeared many times. V gene TRBV7-9 combines with J gene TRBJ1-2; a possible D gene is TRBD1 (5 bases). The CDR3 spans 14 residues. Between the trimmed V and J ends, which lost 6 bases and 7 bases, there was a span of 18 bases. The germline CDR1 and CDR2 sequences are SEHNR and FQNEAQ (reference sequence). CDR3 residues: CASRDSGTEFGYTF. CDR3 bases: TGTGCCAGCAGGGACTCCGGGACTGAGTTTGGCTACACCTTC.

The rearrangement uses TRBV29-1 and TRBJ2-6; TRBD2 is a possible D gene (5 bases). The CDR3 sequence is 15 residues long. V was trimmed by 0 bases and J by 0 bases, leaving 6 bases between them. Looked up from germline, CDR1 is SQVTM and CDR2 is ANQGSEA. The CDR3 nucleotides are TGCAGCGTTGAAGAACGGGACTCTGGGGCCAACGTCCTGACTTTC. Encoded protein: CSVEERDSGANVLTF.

The chain joins TRBV12-3 or TRBV12-4 to TRBJ1-1; 7 positions match TRBD1. The CDR3 loop spans 13 amino acids. Trimming at V came to 10 bases and at J to 0 bases, leaving 5 bases not matched to a gene. The CDR3 nucleotides read TGTGCCAACAGGGGACATCTGAACACTGAAGCTTTCTTT. This translates into CANRGHLNTEAFF.

This chain joins TRBV6-2 or TRBV6-3 and TRBJ2-7; 7 nucleotides line up with TRBD1. Per the germline V gene, CDR1 is MNHEY and CDR2 is SVGEGT. The CDR3 covers 12 residues. After removal of 2 bases from V and 6 bases from J, the junction contained 1 base not matched to a gene. Written as DNA, the CDR3 is TGTGCCAGCAGTTACACAGGGGTCGAGCAGTACGTC. Encoded protein: CASSYTGVEQYV.

The rearrangement uses TRBV5-6 and TRBJ1-2; D gene uncertain. V lost 0 bases and J 8 bases, leaving 8 bases between the germline ends. The CDR3 is 12 amino acids. CDR1 SGHDT and CDR2 YYEEEE come from the germline V gene. The CDR3 loop is CASSLGYEGYTF. The CDR3 bases are TGTGCCAGCAGCTTGGGTTATGAAGGCTACACCTTC.

This clonotype showed up just a few times. The chain combines TRBV12-3 or TRBV12-4 with TRBJ2-2; weak D call: TRBD2 (6 bases). The CDR3 is made up of 16 amino acids. V was clipped by 3 bases and J by 0 bases, with 11 bases between them. CDR3 sequence: CASSFRLVTNTGELFF. DNA for the CDR3: TGTGCCAGCAGTTTCCGACTAGTTACGAACACCGGGGAGCTGTTTTTT.

The chain uses TRBV12-3 or TRBV12-4 and TRBJ2-3; either TRBD1 or TRBD2 may fit D (6 bases each). This CDR3 has 15 amino acids. The V end was cut by 6 bases, the J end by 2 bases, with 15 bases between. The CDR3 region is CASRNEGGTTDTQYF. For the CDR3, the DNA is TGTGCCAGCAGAAACGAGGGGGGTACCACAGATACGCAGTATTTT.

This clonotype appeared many times. The J gene is TRBJ2-7, the V gene TRBV6-1; the D is unclear. Germline lookup yields CDR1 MNHNS and CDR2 SASEGT. V was cut by 3 bases and J by 1 base, with 10 bases left in between. The CDR3 runs 14 residues. Here the CDR3 reads CASSEGFGSYEQYF. CDR3 nucleotide sequence: TGTGCCAGCAGTGAGGGTTTCGGATCCTACGAGCAGTACTTC.

The sample holds a few counts of this clonotype. The chain is built from TRBV27 and TRBJ1-4; D ambiguous. This CDR3 has 13 residues. CDR1 and CDR2 (germline): MNHEY, SMNVEV (reference sequence). V lost 5 bases to trimming and J lost 7 bases, with 11 bases between them. CDR3 nucleotide sequence: TGTGCCAGCAGTCCTACTCGGTCTGAAAAACTGTTTTTT. It translates to CASSPTRSEKLFF.

The chain has TRBV7-2 and TRBJ2-2; unclear D gene. This CDR3 is built from 17 residues. Looked up from germline, CDR1 is SGHTA and CDR2 is FQGNSA. V lost 1 base and J 0 bases, leaving 12 bases between the germline ends. Here the CDR3 DNA reads TGTGCCAGCAGCTTAGGGACGGCGGATACGAACACCGGGGAGCTGTTTTTT. This sequence encodes CASSLGTADTNTGELFF. Drawing the rest from reference TRBV7-2 and TRBJ2-2, the complete variable domain is GAGVSQSPSNKVTEKGKDVELRCDPISGHTALYWYRQSLGQGLEFLIYFQGNSAPDKSGLPSDRFSAERTGGSVSTLTIQRTQQEDSAVYLCASSLGTADTNTGELFFGEGSRLTVL.

The chain recombines TRBV19 with TRBJ1-6, with D possibly TRBD1 on 5 matching bases. Germline V CDR1 and CDR2: LNHDA, SQIVND (reference sequence). CDR3 length: 15 residues. The V end was cut by 3 bases, the J end by 10 bases, with 16 bases between. CDR3 residues: CASSIFGREWSPLHF. CDR3 coding DNA: TGTGCCAGTAGTATCTTTGGCAGGGAGTGGTCACCCCTCCACTTT.

The table lists this clonotype with a few counts. The chain combines TRBV24-1 with TRBJ1-3, with D hard to call. Trimming pared 5 bases from V and 4 bases from J, leaving 14 bases between. The CDR3 totals 15 residues. Germline CDR1 is KGHDR and CDR2 is SFDVKD. This CDR3 is CATSVRPGQGNTIYF. The CDR3 region has the DNA TGTGCCACCAGTGTGAGGCCGGGCCAAGGAAACACCATATATTTT.

This clonotype was observed a handful of times. A far larger clone differs by one base, so this is likely a read error. J is TRBJ1-1 and V is TRBV7-4; D uncertain. Germline CDR1 SGHVT, CDR2 SQSDAQ. The ends were cut back, 2 bases at V and 3 bases at J, with 4 bases in the middle. CDR3 length equals 12 residues. CDR3 loop: CASSLRYTEAFF. Here the CDR3 DNA reads TGTGCCAGCAGCTTAAGGTACACTGAAGCTTTCTTT.

This clonotype was seen a handful of times. The rearrangement uses TRBV7-9 and TRBJ1-1, with D possibly TRBD1 on 6 matching bases. Per the germline V gene, CDR1 is SEHNR and CDR2 is FQNEAQ (reference sequence). Trimming took 4 bases from V and 1 from J, leaving 34 bases between them. This CDR3 region has 22 residues. The CDR3 reads CASSSIRTTGTIDLGKNTEAFF. The CDR3 bases are TGTGCCAGCAGCTCCATACGGACAACCGGGACAATTGATCTCGGGAAGAACACTGAAGCTTTCTTT.

The gene calls are TRBV7-8 and TRBJ2-7; possible D gene TRBD1, 6 bases. Germline-derived CDR1 and CDR2 are SGHVS and FQNEAQ. V was cut by 3 bases and J by 2 bases, with 11 bases left in between. This CDR3 contains 14 residues. The CDR3: CASSFPGHPYEQYF. The CDR3 bases are TGTGCCAGCAGCTTCCCGGGACACCCCTACGAGCAGTACTTC.

This clonotype was counted ten times or more. The genes are TRBV27 and TRBJ1-2; 7 bases match TRBD1. Trimming removed 1 base from V and 3 bases from J; junction bases left unmatched: 11. Germline V CDR1 and CDR2: MNHEY, SMNVEV (reference sequence). The CDR3 consists of 17 residues. The CDR3 loop is CASSLWGGGTEDYGYTF. For the CDR3, the DNA is TGTGCCAGCAGTTTATGGGGGGGCGGGACAGAGGACTATGGCTACACCTTC.

The gene calls are TRBV2 and TRBJ2-1; D is ambiguous. Deletions cut 8 bases from V and 4 bases from J, with 6 bases between. The germline CDR1 and CDR2 sequences are SNHLY and FYNNEI. This CDR3 has 11 amino acids. The CDR3 sequence is CASLLYNEQFF. CDR3 DNA sequence: TGTGCCAGCCTTTTGTACAATGAGCAGTTCTTC.

The V gene is TRBV27, the J gene TRBJ2-5, with 7 bases that match TRBD1. J gave up 2 bases and V 5 bases, and 11 bases lay outside the gene matches. There are 16 residues in the CDR3. The V gene's germline CDR1 is MNHEY and CDR2 SMNVEV (reference sequence). The CDR3 nucleotides are TGTGCCAGCAGTACCGAAACCGGGACAGCACAAGAGACCCAGTACTTC. It specifies CASSTETGTAQETQYF.

The J gene is TRBJ2-3, the V gene TRBV19; 7 positions agree with TRBD1. The germline V gene encodes CDR1 LNHDA and CDR2 SQIVND (reference sequence). V lost 5 bases, J lost 0 bases, and 14 bases stayed unmatched. CDR3 size: 18 residues. This CDR3 reads CASSYRDSSHTSTDTQYF. CDR3 nucleotide sequence: TGTGCCAGTAGTTACCGGGACAGCTCTCATACTAGCACAGATACGCAGTATTTT.